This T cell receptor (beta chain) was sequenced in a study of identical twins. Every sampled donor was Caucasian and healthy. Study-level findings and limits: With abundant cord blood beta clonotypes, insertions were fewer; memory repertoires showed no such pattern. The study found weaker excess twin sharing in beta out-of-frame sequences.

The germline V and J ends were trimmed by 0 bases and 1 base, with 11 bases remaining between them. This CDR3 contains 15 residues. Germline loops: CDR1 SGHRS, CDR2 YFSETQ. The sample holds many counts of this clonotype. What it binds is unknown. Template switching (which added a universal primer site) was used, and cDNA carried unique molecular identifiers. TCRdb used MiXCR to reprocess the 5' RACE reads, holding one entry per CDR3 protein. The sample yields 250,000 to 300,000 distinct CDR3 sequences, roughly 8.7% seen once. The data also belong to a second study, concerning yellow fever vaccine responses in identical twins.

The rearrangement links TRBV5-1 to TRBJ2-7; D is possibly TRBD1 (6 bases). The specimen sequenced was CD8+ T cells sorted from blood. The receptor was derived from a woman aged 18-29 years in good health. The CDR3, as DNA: TGCGCCAGCAGCTTGGGACAGGTCGATTCCTACGAGCAGTACTTC. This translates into CASSLGQVDSYEQYF.